These 11 T cell receptor beta chains originate from one sample sequenced in a study of shared clonotypes between healthy human individuals. Some clones are missing from TCRdb's copy, which holds only in-frame ones; the method was immunoSEQ multiplex PCR. The sample holds nearly 750,000 clones, over 55% seen once. Material: memory CD4+ T cells sorted from blood. The subset here: CD45RA-negative fraction. The receptors originated from a woman aged 25 to 39 in good health.

This clone has only one observation. Other nucleotide sequences in the sample specify the same CDR3. The chain combines TRBV6-1 with TRBJ1-1; D is possibly TRBD1 (5 bases). V was cut by 4 bases and J by 4 bases, with 10 bases left in between. This CDR3 region has 13 residues. CDR1 and CDR2 from the germline V gene are MNHNS and SASEGT. CDR3 amino acids: CASSVGGFTEAFF. In DNA form, the CDR3 reads TGTGCCAGCAGTGTCGGGGGGTTCACTGAAGCTTTCTTT.

The chain employs TRBV13 and TRBJ1-3; tentative D call: TRBD1 (5 bases). Germline CDR1 PRHDT, CDR2 FYEKMQ (reference sequence). Trimming removed 4 bases at V and 4 bases at J, with 11 bases between. The CDR3 runs 14 residues. For the CDR3, the DNA is TGTGCCAGCAGCTCTGCCCGGGGGGGAAACACCATATATTTT. It yields the protein CASSSARGGNTIYF.

The V and J genes are TRBV10-3 and TRBJ2-5, with 11 bases aligning to TRBD2. The CDR3 length is 15 residues. V lost 3 bases and J lost 1; bases outside the gene matches: 1. Looked up from germline, CDR1 is ENHRY and CDR2 is SYGVKD. CDR3 loop: CAISDGTSGQETQYF. For the CDR3, the DNA is TGTGCCATCAGTGACGGGACTAGCGGCCAAGAGACCCAGTACTTC.

The CDR3 spells CASSLPGQMNTEAFF. Here the CDR3 DNA reads TGTGCCAGCAGCTTGCCGGGACAGATGAACACTGAAGCTTTCTTT. The chain recombines TRBV5-6 with TRBJ1-1, with 7 bases matching TRBD1. Germline V gene data show CDR1 as SGHDT and CDR2 as YYEEEE. Losses at the gene ends were 1 base for V and 0 bases for J; bases not matched to a gene: 3. CDR3 length: 15 amino acids.

V gene TRBV18 combines with J gene TRBJ2-2; D may be TRBD1 (6 bases). Trimming took 2 bases from V and 4 from J, leaving 11 bases between them. CDR3 length: 15 residues. From germline, CDR1 is KGHSH and CDR2 LQKENI. The CDR3 loop is CASSPTGYSTGELFF. CDR3 nucleotide sequence: TGTGCCAGCTCACCAACAGGGTATAGCACCGGGGAGCTGTTTTTT.

In regard to this clone: The sample contains more than one DNA sequence encoding this CDR3. This rearrangement joins TRBV29-1 to TRBJ1-5; D is uncertain. CDR1 SQVTM and CDR2 ANQGSEA come from the germline V gene. There are 11 residues in the CDR3. The V and J ends lost 4 bases and 2 bases respectively, with 3 bases between them. CDR3 DNA: TGCAGCGTTGGAGGCAATCAGCCCCAGCATTTT. This translates into CSVGGNQPQHF.

This clone was detected a few times. The CDR3 spells CASSYGNTGELFF. The CDR3 DNA is TGTGCCAGCAGTTATGGCAACACCGGGGAGCTGTTTTTT. The chain couples TRBV27 to TRBJ2-2, with D unresolved. The CDR3 is 13 residues long. Between the trimmed V and J ends, which lost 4 bases and 2 bases, there was a span of 5 bases. Germline CDR1 MNHEY, CDR2 SMNVEV (reference sequence).

The CDR3 reads CASSLGLAASEQYF. The CDR3 nucleotides read TGTGCCAGCAGCCTGGGACTAGCGGCATCTGAGCAGTACTTC. J is TRBJ2-7 and V is TRBV7-2; 11 positions match TRBD2. In germline, CDR1 is SGHTA, CDR2 FQGNSA. The CDR3 covers 14 residues. After removal of 5 bases from V and 7 bases from J, the junction contained 7 bases not matched to a gene.

This chain connects TRBV5-1 to TRBJ2-5, with unresolved D. V was pared by 1 base and J by 1 base, with 2 bases between. Germline CDR1 SGHRS, CDR2 YFSETQ. This CDR3 spans 12 amino acids. CDR3 DNA: TGCGCCAGCAGCTTGACCCAAGAGACCCAGTACTTC. Amino acid sequence: CASSLTQETQYF.

This clone was seen a few times. Written as DNA, the CDR3 is TGCGCCAGCAGTCCTAGCGCTGGGGCCAACGTCCTGACTTTC. Its protein product is CASSPSAGANVLTF. The V call is TRBV10-1, the J call TRBJ2-6, with D perhaps matching TRBD2 (6 bases). V gave up 5 bases and J gave up 2 bases, with 7 bases separating them. CDR1 is WNHNN and CDR2 is SYGVQD in the germline V gene (reference sequence). The CDR3 length is 14 residues.

Here the CDR3 DNA reads TGTGCCAGCAGTGAAGGGGCGGCTGCGGAGACCCAGTACTTC. This codes for CASSEGAAAETQYF. The chain has TRBV6-1 and TRBJ2-5; D is unclear. V lost 1 base and J 5 bases, leaving 11 bases between the germline ends. Germline CDR1 and CDR2: MNHNS and SASEGT. CDR3 length: 14 amino acids.